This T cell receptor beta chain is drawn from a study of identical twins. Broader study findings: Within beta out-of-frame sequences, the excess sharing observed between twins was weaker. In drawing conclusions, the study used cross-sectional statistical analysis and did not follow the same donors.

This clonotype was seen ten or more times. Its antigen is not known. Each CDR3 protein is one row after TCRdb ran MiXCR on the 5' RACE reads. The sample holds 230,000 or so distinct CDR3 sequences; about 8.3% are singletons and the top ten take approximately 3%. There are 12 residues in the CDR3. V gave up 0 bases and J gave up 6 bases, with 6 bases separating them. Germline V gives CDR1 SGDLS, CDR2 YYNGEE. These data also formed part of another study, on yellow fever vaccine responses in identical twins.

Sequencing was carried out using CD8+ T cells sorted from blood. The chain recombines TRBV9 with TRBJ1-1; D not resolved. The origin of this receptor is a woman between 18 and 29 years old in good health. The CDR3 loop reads CASSVVASEAFF. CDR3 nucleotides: TGTGCCAGCAGCGTAGTTGCCTCTGAAGCTTTCTTT.